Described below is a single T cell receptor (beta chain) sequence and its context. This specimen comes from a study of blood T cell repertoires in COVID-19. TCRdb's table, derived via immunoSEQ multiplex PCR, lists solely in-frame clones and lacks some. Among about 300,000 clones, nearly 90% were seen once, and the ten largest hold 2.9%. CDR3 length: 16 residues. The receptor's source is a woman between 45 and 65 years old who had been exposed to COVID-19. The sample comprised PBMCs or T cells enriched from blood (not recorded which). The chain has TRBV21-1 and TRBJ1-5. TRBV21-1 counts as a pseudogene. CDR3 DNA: TGTGCCAGCAGCTTAGCGCGAGGGTACATCAATCAGCCCCAGCATTTT. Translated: CASSLARGYINQPQHF.